The 21 T cell receptor beta chains below all came from one sample that was sequenced in a study of cytomegalovirus exposure and HLA in healthy donors. Some clones are missing from TCRdb's copy, which holds only in-frame ones; the method was immunoSEQ multiplex PCR. The repertoire consists of approximately 44,000 clones, with 88% occurring once and the leading ten covering about 6.7%. What was sequenced was PBMCs. All receptors derive from a woman aged 30 to 39 in good health and CMV-seronegative.

The chain links TRBV4-1 to TRBJ2-7; 10 positions match TRBD2. Per the germline V gene, CDR1 is MGHRA and CDR2 is YSYEKL. This CDR3 region has 15 residues. The ends lost 0 bases at V and 7 bases at J; junction bases unmatched: 6. CDR3 nucleotide sequence: TGCGCCAGCAGCCAAGATCGGACTAGCGGAGCAGAGCAGTACTTC. Amino acid sequence: CASSQDRTSGAEQYF.

This rearrangement joins TRBV27 to TRBJ2-1; 8 bases align to TRBD1. V shed 4 bases and J 4 bases; nucleotides not matched to a gene: 3. The length of the CDR3 is 14 residues. Germline values: CDR1 MNHEY, CDR2 SMNVEV (reference sequence). The CDR3: CASSWGQEYNEQFF. DNA for the CDR3: TGTGCCAGCAGTTGGGGACAGGAGTACAATGAGCAGTTCTTC.

The V and J genes are TRBV28 and TRBJ2-7; 8 nucleotides match TRBD1. From germline, CDR1 is MDHEN and CDR2 SYDVKM. There are 14 residues in the CDR3. J lost 6 bases, V lost 6 bases, and 10 bases had no gene match. CDR3 in DNA: TGTGCCAGCAGCCTCGGACAGGGCCCCTCCGAGCAGTACTTC. It codes for CASSLGQGPSEQYF.

The chain joins TRBV5-6 to TRBJ2-4; 8 nucleotides line up with TRBD2. CDR3 length equals 14 residues. The V segment lost 1 base and the J segment 9 bases; nucleotides outside the gene matches: 6. Germline V gene lookup returns CDR1 SGHDT and CDR2 YYEEEE. DNA for the CDR3: TGTGCCAGCAGCTTGACGGGAGGGCCGGGCATTCAGTACTTC. It codes for CASSLTGGPGIQYF.

This sequence joins TRBV6-5 and TRBJ1-1; D unclear. V dropped 0 bases and J dropped 4 bases, with 12 bases sitting between them. The CDR3 sequence is 15 residues long. Germline loops: CDR1 MNHEY, CDR2 SVGAGI. The CDR3 spells CASSYSWQVSTEAFF. CDR3 nucleotides: TGTGCCAGCAGTTACTCCTGGCAGGTGAGCACTGAAGCTTTCTTT.

This clone was seen a handful of times. The V gene is TRBV10-1, the J gene TRBJ2-3, with D possibly TRBD2 on 5 matching bases. The germline V gene has CDR1 WNHNN and CDR2 SYGVQD (reference sequence). This CDR3 has 12 residues. Trimming cost V 8 bases and J 3 bases, with 9 bases left between them. The CDR3 region is CASGSGTDTQYF. DNA of the CDR3: TGCGCCAGCGGCTCGGGGACAGATACGCAGTATTTT.

The chain combines TRBV9 with TRBJ2-5, with D perhaps matching TRBD1 (5 bases). Germline CDR1 is SGDLS and CDR2 is YYNGEE. Trimming left V 4 bases short and J 5 bases short, with 12 bases between. CDR3 length: 13 residues. Written as DNA, the CDR3 is TGTGCCAGCAGCCCCAGGGTCGACGAGACCCAGTACTTC. It encodes CASSPRVDETQYF.

The J gene is TRBJ2-3, the V gene TRBV10-3, with a possible D match to TRBD1 (6 bases). V lost 4 bases and J lost 4, with 6 bases in between. The CDR3 consists of 12 residues. CDR1 ENHRY and CDR2 SYGVKD come from the germline V gene. The CDR3: CAISGTADTQYF. The CDR3 bases are TGTGCCATCAGTGGGACAGCAGATACGCAGTATTTT.

The chain carries TRBV6-1 and TRBJ2-1, with 8 bases matching TRBD2. Germline V gene sequence: CDR1 MNHNS, CDR2 SASEGT. J gave up 4 bases and V 4 bases, and 6 bases lay outside the gene matches. The CDR3 sequence is 15 residues long. CDR3 sequence (DNA): TGTGCCAGCAGTGCCACTAGCGGAGATTACAATGAGCAGTTCTTC. Amino acid sequence: CASSATSGDYNEQFF.

The rearrangement joins TRBV2 to TRBJ1-5; 9 bases line up with TRBD1. J was trimmed by 8 bases and V by 6 bases; bases with no gene match: 8. Germline V gene lookup returns CDR1 SNHLY and CDR2 FYNNEI. This CDR3 region has 14 residues. For the CDR3, the DNA is TGTGCCAGCAGGGTATACAGGGGGCCGGAGCCCCAGCATTTT. Translating gives CASRVYRGPEPQHF.

J is TRBJ1-2 and V is TRBV6-1; TRBD1 is a possible D gene (5 bases). The CDR3 runs to 15 residues. CDR1 MNHNS and CDR2 SASEGT come from the germline V gene. V shed 0 bases and J shed 4 bases, with 12 bases lying between them. CDR3 protein: CASSEAAGISYGYTF. The CDR3 DNA follows: TGTGCCAGCAGTGAAGCGGCAGGGATTAGCTATGGCTACACCTTC.

The CDR3 region is CASSQEFRDRGIGYTF. The CDR3 nucleotides read TGTGCCAGCAGCCAAGAGTTTAGGGACAGGGGGATTGGCTACACCTTC. The chain is built from TRBV4-2 and TRBJ1-2; TRBD1 matches at 11 bases. This CDR3 is 16 amino acids long. The J segment lost 7 bases and the V segment lost 0 bases, leaving 7 bases of the junction unmatched. CDR1 and CDR2 (germline): LGHNA, YNFKEQ.

The chain combines TRBV14 with TRBJ1-2; 7 bases line up with TRBD1. The CDR3 sequence is 14 residues long. V lost 6 bases, J lost 5 bases, and 9 bases stayed unmatched. Germline loops: CDR1 SGHDN, CDR2 FVKESK. The CDR3 bases are TGTGCCAGCAGTCACCGGACAGGAATTTATGGCTACACCTTC. Translated: CASSHRTGIYGYTF.

The table lists this clone with a count of one. The V and J genes are TRBV11-2 and TRBJ1-4; D unresolved. The V end was cut by 5 bases, the J end by 5 bases, with 15 bases between. CDR1 is SGHAT, CDR2 FQNNGV, per germline. CDR3 length equals 15 residues. The CDR3 region is CASSAAWGGNEKLFF. DNA of the CDR3: TGTGCCAGCAGCGCCGCTTGGGGAGGGAATGAAAAACTGTTTTTT.

This chain connects TRBV10-2 to TRBJ1-2; D remains ambiguous. With 5 bases removed from V and 5 bases from J, the gap between germline ends came to 6 bases. Germline loops: CDR1 WSHSY, CDR2 SAAADI. This CDR3 contains 11 residues. Written as DNA, the CDR3 is TGCGCCAGCAGTAAAGAGTATGGCTACACCTTC. Its protein product is CASSKEYGYTF.

The chain joins TRBV6-6 to TRBJ2-7; D is possibly TRBD2 (6 bases). Germline lookup yields CDR1 MNHNY and CDR2 SVGAGI (reference sequence). Between the trimmed V and J ends, which lost 7 bases and 6 bases, there was a span of 25 bases. CDR3 length: 16 residues. The CDR3 region is CASTHPGTSPRGEQYF. CDR3 sequence (DNA): TGTGCCAGCACGCACCCCGGGACTTCCCCTCGGGGCGAGCAGTACTTC.

V usage is TRBV5-4 and J usage is TRBJ2-1, with 9 bases aligning to TRBD2. This CDR3 region has 18 residues. CDR1 is SGHNT and CDR2 is YYREEE in the germline V gene (reference sequence). Unmatched junction bases numbered 17, after V lost 6 bases and J lost 4 bases. This CDR3 is CASTHGGGRAPPYNEQFF. CDR3 coding DNA: TGTGCCAGCACCCATGGGGGCGGGAGGGCCCCTCCGTACAATGAGCAGTTCTTC.

V usage is TRBV7-6 and J usage is TRBJ1-1; D may be TRBD1 (6 bases). Germline loops: CDR1 SGHVS, CDR2 FNYEAQ. The CDR3 has 13 residues. V was trimmed by 1 base and J by 4 bases, leaving 7 bases between them. The CDR3 is CASSLVQGTEAFF. Written as DNA, the CDR3 is TGTGCCAGCAGCTTAGTACAGGGCACTGAAGCTTTCTTT.

CDR3 sequence (DNA): TGCAGCGTTGTGGGGGGGTCACTCAAAGCGGGTGAGCAGTACTTC. Amino acids: CSVVGGSLKAGEQYF. This chain connects TRBV29-1 to TRBJ2-7; TRBD2 aligns across 7 bases. The V segment lost 4 bases and the J segment 7 bases; nucleotides outside the gene matches: 16. The CDR3 extends over 15 amino acids. In germline, CDR1 is SQVTM, CDR2 ANQGSEA.

The V call is TRBV29-1, the J call TRBJ1-4, with D hard to call. Germline V gives CDR1 SQVTM, CDR2 ANQGSEA. This CDR3 spans 11 amino acids. Trimming left V 7 bases short and J 4 bases short, with 7 bases between. The CDR3 DNA sequence: TGCAGCGCTGGCAGTAATGAAAAACTGTTTTTT. Its translation: CSAGSNEKLFF. Full variable domain (remainder filled in from reference TRBV29-1 and TRBJ1-4): SAVISQKPSRDICQRGTSLTIQCQVDSQVTMMFWYRQQPGQSLTLIATANQGSEATYESGFVIDKFPISRPNLTFSTLTVSNMSPEDSSIYLCSAGSNEKLFFGSGTQLSVL.

The table lists this clone with a count of one. The rearrangement joins TRBV6-5 to TRBJ1-5, with D possibly matching TRBD1 (6 bases). The CDR3 is 14 residues long. Trimming pared 4 bases from V and 4 bases from J, leaving 11 bases between. Germline values: CDR1 MNHEY, CDR2 SVGAGI. The CDR3 region is CASSSGQRNQPQHF. CDR3 bases: TGTGCCAGCAGTTCTGGACAGAGAAATCAGCCCCAGCATTTT.